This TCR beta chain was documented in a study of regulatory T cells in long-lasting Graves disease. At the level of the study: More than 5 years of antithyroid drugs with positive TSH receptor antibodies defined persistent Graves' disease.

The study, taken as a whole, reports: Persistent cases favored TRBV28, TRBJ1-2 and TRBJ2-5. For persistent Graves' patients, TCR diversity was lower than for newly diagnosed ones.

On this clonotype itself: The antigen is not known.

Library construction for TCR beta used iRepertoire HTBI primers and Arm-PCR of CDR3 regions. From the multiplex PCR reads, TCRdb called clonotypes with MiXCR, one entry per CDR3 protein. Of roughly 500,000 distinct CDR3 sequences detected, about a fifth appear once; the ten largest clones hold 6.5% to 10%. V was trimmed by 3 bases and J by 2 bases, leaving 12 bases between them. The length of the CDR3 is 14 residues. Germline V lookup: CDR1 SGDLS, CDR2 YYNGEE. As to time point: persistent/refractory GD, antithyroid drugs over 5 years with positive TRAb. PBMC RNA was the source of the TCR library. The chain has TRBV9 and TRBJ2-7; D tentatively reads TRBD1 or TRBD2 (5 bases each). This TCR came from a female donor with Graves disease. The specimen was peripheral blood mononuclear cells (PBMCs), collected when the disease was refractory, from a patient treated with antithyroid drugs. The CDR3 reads CASSARDATYEQYF. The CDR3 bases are TGTGCCAGCAGCGCCCGGGACGCCACCTACGAGCAGTACTTC.